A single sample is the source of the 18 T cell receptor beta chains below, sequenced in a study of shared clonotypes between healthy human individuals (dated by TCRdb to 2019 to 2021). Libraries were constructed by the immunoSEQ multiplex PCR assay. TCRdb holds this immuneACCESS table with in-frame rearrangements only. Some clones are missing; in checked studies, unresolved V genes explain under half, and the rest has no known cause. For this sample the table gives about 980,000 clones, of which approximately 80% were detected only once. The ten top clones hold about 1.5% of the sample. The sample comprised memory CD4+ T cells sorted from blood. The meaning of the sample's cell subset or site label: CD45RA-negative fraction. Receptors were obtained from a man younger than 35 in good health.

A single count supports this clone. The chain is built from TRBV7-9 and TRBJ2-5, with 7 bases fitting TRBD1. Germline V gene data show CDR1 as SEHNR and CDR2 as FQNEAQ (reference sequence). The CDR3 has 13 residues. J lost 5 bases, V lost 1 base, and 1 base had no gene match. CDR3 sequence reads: CASSLVQGETQYF. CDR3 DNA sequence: TGTGCCAGCAGCTTAGTACAGGGGGAGACCCAGTACTTC.

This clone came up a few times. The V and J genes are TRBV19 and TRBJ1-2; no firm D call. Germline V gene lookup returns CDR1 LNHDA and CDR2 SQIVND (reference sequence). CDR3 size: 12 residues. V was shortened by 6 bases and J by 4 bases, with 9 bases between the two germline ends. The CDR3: CASSTVPYGYTF. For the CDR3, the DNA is TGTGCCAGTAGCACCGTCCCCTATGGCTACACCTTC.

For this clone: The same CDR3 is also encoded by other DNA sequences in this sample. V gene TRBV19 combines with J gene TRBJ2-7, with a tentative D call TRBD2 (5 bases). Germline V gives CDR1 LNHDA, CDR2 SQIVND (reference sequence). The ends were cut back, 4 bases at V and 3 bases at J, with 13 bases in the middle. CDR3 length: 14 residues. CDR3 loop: CASSTGLGSYEQYF. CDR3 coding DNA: TGTGCCAGTAGTACGGGGTTGGGGAGCTACGAGCAGTACTTC. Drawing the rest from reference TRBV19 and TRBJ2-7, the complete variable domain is DGGITQSPKYLFRKEGQNVTLSCEQNLNHDAMYWYRQDPGQGLRLIYYSQIVNDFQKGDIAEGYSVSREKKESFPLTVTSAQKNPTAFYLCASSTGLGSYEQYFGPGTRLTVT.

Here the CDR3 reads CAWSDRLTGRNTEAFF. For the CDR3, the DNA is TGTGCCTGGAGTGACCGCCTGACAGGGAGGAACACTGAAGCTTTCTTT. This chain uses TRBV30 with TRBJ1-1; 7 nucleotides align to TRBD1. Germline loops: CDR1 GTSNPN, CDR2 SVGIG (reference sequence). Losses at the gene ends were 1 base for V and 1 base for J; bases not matched to a gene: 9. The CDR3 covers 16 residues.

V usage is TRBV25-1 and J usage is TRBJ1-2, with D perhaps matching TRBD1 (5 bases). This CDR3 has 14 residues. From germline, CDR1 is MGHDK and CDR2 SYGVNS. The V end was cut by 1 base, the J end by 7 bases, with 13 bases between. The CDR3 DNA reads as TGTGCCAGCAGTGAATTCGGCAGGGACCCTGGCTACACCTTC. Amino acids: CASSEFGRDPGYTF.

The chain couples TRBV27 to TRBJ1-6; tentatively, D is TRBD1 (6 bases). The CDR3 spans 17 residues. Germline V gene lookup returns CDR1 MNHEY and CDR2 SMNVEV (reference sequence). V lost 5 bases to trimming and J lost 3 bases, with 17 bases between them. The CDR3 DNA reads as TGTGCCAGCAGTCCCCCCCCGAGGGGGGGCTATAATTCACCCCTCCACTTT. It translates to CASSPPPRGGYNSPLHF.

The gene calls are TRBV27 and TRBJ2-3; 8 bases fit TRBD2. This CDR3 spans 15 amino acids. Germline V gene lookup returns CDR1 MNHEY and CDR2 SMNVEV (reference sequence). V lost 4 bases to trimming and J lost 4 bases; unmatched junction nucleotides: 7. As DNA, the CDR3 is TGTGCCAGCAGTTCTTTACCGGGGGGGCCAGATACGCAGTATTTT. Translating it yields CASSSLPGGPDTQYF.

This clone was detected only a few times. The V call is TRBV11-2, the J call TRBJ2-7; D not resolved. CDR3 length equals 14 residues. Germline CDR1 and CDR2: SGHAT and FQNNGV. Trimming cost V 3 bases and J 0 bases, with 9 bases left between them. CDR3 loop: CASSFSRNSYEQYF. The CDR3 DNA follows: TGTGCCAGCAGCTTTTCGCGGAACTCCTACGAGCAGTACTTC.

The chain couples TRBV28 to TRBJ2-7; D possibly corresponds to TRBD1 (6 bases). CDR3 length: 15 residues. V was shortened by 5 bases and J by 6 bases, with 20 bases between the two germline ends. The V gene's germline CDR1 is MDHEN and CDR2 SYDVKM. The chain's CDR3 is CASSRHQPNRAEQYF. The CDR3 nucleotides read TGTGCCAGCAGTCGTCACCAACCCAACAGGGCCGAGCAGTACTTC.

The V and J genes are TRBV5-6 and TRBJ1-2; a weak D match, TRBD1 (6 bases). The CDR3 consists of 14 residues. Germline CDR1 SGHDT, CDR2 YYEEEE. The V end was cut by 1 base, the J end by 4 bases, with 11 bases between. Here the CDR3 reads CASSLSRGGYGYTF. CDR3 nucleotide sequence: TGTGCCAGCAGCTTGTCCAGGGGCGGCTATGGCTACACCTTC. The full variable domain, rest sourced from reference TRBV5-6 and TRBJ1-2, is DAGVTQSPTHLIKTRGQQVTLRCSPKSGHDTVSWYQQALGQGPQFIFQYYEEEERQRGNFPDRFSGHQFPNYSSELNVNALLLGDSALYLCASSLSRGGYGYTFGSGTRLTVV.

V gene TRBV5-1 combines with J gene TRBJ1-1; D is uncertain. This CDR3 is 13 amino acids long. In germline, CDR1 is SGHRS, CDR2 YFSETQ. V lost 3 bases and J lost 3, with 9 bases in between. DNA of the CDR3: TGCGCCAGCAGCTACCTAGGTTACACTGAAGCTTTCTTT. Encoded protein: CASSYLGYTEAFF.

The CDR3 DNA follows: TGTGCCAGCAGCCCCCCGGGTAAGGGCGGGAGGTCCGCCTACGAGCAGTACTTC. It encodes CASSPPGKGGRSAYEQYF. The chain couples TRBV7-2 to TRBJ2-7; 8 nucleotides align to TRBD2. The CDR3 length is 18 residues. Germline CDR1 and CDR2: SGHTA and FQGNSA. J was trimmed by 2 bases and V by 5 bases; bases with no gene match: 17.

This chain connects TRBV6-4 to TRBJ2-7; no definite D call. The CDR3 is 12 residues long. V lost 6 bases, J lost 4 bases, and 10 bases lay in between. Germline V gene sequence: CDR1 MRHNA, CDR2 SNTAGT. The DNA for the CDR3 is TGTGCCAGCAGGCAGGTGGGGTACGAGCAGTACTTC. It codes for CASRQVGYEQYF.

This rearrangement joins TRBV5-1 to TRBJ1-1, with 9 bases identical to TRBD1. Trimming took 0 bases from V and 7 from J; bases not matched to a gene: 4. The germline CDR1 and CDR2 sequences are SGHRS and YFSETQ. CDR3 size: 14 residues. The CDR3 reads CASSLGDRAVEAFF. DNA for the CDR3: TGCGCCAGCAGCTTGGGGGACAGGGCTGTTGAAGCTTTCTTT.

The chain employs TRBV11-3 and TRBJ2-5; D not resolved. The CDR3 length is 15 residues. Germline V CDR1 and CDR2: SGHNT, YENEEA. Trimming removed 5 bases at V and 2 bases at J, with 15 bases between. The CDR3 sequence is CASSNRRKKQETQYF. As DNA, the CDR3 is TGTGCCAGCAGCAATCGACGGAAGAAACAAGAGACCCAGTACTTC. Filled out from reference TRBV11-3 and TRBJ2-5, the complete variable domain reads EAGVVQSPRYKIIEKKQPVAFWCNPISGHNTLYWYLQNLGQGPELLIRYENEEAVDDSQLPKDRFSAERLKGVDSTLKIQPAELGDSAVYLCASSNRRKKQETQYFGPGTRLLVL.

CDR3 in DNA: TGCGCCAGCAGCCCTGACAGGGGGCTGCCCGGGGAGCTGTTTTTT. It is translated as CASSPDRGLPGELFF. The chain couples TRBV5-1 to TRBJ2-2; 10 nucleotides match TRBD1. Germline V gives CDR1 SGHRS, CDR2 YFSETQ. The V segment lost 4 bases and the J segment 6 bases; nucleotides outside the gene matches: 6. The CDR3 sequence is 15 residues long. The variable domain in full, with the rest retrieved from reference TRBV5-1 and TRBJ2-2, is KAGVTQTPRYLIKTRGQQVTLSCSPISGHRSVSWYQQTPGQGLQFLFEYFSETQRNKGNFPGRFSGRQFSNSRSEMNVSTLELGDSALYLCASSPDRGLPGELFFGEGSRLTVL.

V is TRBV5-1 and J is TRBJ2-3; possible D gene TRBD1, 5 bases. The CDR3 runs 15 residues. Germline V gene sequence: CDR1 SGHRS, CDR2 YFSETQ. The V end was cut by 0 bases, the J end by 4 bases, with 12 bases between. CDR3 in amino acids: CASSLASGPADTQYF. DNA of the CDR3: TGCGCCAGCAGCTTGGCCTCAGGGCCGGCAGATACGCAGTATTTT.

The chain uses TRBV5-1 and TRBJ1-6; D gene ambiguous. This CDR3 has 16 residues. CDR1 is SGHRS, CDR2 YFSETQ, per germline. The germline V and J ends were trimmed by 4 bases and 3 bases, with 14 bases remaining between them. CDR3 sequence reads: CASSLRPDGYNSPLHF. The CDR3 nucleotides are TGCGCCAGCAGCCTCAGGCCGGACGGCTATAATTCACCCCTCCACTTT.